This TCR beta chain derives from a study of vaccination and CD4 T cells after COVID-19. Turning to this clonotype: Its antigen is not identified.

Oncomine TCR Beta short-read sequencing was applied to DNA from cultured CD4+ T cells. TCRdb called the PCR reads again in MiXCR, with one record for every CDR3 protein. The sample lists around 20,000 distinct CDR3 sequences, 50% to 60% occurring once. Germline CDR1 reads MNHEY; CDR2 reads SVGEGT. The CDR3 runs to 19 residues. V was cut by 2 bases and J by 4 bases, with 26 bases left in between. Treatment reported: roughly 10-day PBMC culture with coronavirus spike peptide pools or control peptides (ViraFEST assay). The TCR was taken from a human donor who had recovered from COVID-19. This rearrangement joins TRBV6-2 or TRBV6-3 to TRBJ2-5; a possible D gene is TRBD2 (5 bases). The sequenced sample was CD4+ T cells from blood, cultured in vitro, obtained after SARS-CoV-2 vaccination. Written as DNA, the CDR3 is TGTGCCAGCAGTTACCCGAGAGGGAATTCCGGGAACAAGGGAGAGACCCAGTACTTC. Protein product: CASSYPRGNSGNKGETQYF.